One sample yielded the 28 T cell receptor beta chains listed below, sequenced in a study of regulatory T cells in long-lasting Graves disease. As to time point: newly diagnosed GD, antithyroid drugs for less than 3 months. Isolated PBMC RNA provided the starting material for the TCR library. Building the TCR beta libraries relied on iRepertoire HTBI primers, and CDR3 regions underwent Arm-PCR. TCRdb analysed the multiplex PCR reads with MiXCR anew, one entry per CDR3 protein. The repertoire holds roughly 610,000 distinct CDR3 sequences, approximately 16% seen once, with more than 10% in the top ten. Separately, the same data were catalogued under a study of T cells in Graves' hyperthyroidism and ophthalmopathy.

The input for sequencing was peripheral blood mononuclear cells (PBMCs), taken at new diagnosis, from a patient treated with antithyroid drugs. All receptors come from a man aged 18 to 29 with Graves disease.

This clonotype was counted between two and nine times. The rearrangement uses TRBV6-1 and TRBJ2-7, with 8 bases fitting TRBD1. V was clipped by 6 bases and J by 1 base; unmatched bases: 8. The length of the CDR3 is 15 residues. From germline, CDR1 is MNHNS and CDR2 SASEGT. DNA of the CDR3: TGTGCCAGCAGACTAGGACAGGGTCGGTCCTACGAGCAGTACTTC. Its translation is CASRLGQGRSYEQYF.

This clonotype was counted between two and nine times. The chain joins TRBV3-1 to TRBJ2-5, with 8 bases aligning to TRBD2. This CDR3 comprises 17 residues. V lost 3 bases, J lost 1 base, and 10 bases stayed unmatched. In germline, CDR1 is LGHDT, CDR2 YNNKEL (reference sequence). The DNA for the CDR3 is TGTGCCAGCAGCCATGCAAGGCCGGGGACTAGCCAAGAGACCCAGTACTTC. Its protein is CASSHARPGTSQETQYF.

This clonotype was detected many times. The CDR3 spells CATSRAGYSYEQYF. CDR3 nucleotide sequence: TGTGCCACCAGCAGAGCGGGGTATTCCTACGAGCAGTACTTC. This chain joins TRBV15 and TRBJ2-7; D is perhaps TRBD2 (5 bases). The CDR3 length is 14 residues. V lost 1 base and J lost 1, with 8 bases in between. From germline, CDR1 is LNHNV and CDR2 YYDKDF (reference sequence).

This clonotype came up many times. The rearrangement uses TRBV2 and TRBJ1-1; D not certain. This CDR3 contains 12 residues. The V end lost 3 bases, the J end lost 4 bases, and 6 bases lay between the germline ends. Germline V gene data show CDR1 as SNHLY and CDR2 as FYNNEI. CDR3 region: CASSESLTEAFF. The CDR3 DNA reads as TGTGCCAGCAGTGAGAGCCTCACTGAAGCTTTCTTT.

This clonotype was recorded many times. The genes are TRBV20-1 and TRBJ2-7; D is uncertain. Germline values: CDR1 DFQATT, CDR2 SNEGSKA (reference sequence). Trimming took off 1 base at V and 0 bases at J, with 13 bases between the two ends. The CDR3 spans 15 residues. The CDR3 DNA follows: TGCAGTGCTAGAGGGATAGACTCGAGCTCCTACGAGCAGTACTTC. Translation gives CSARGIDSSSYEQYF.

This clonotype came up many times. The chain recombines TRBV2 with TRBJ2-1; D possibly corresponds to TRBD1 (5 bases). V was trimmed by 4 bases and J by 2 bases, leaving 9 bases between them. Germline V gives CDR1 SNHLY, CDR2 FYNNEI. This CDR3 is built from 14 residues. The CDR3 sequence is CASSASRAYNEQFF. CDR3 sequence (DNA): TGTGCCAGCAGTGCCAGCAGGGCCTACAATGAGCAGTTCTTC.

The J gene is TRBJ2-5, the V gene TRBV3-1; D not certain. Germline V gene sequence: CDR1 LGHDT, CDR2 YNNKEL (reference sequence). Trimming shortened V by 1 base and J by 3 bases, and 12 bases separated the two germline ends. This CDR3 is 15 amino acids long. The CDR3 region has the DNA TGTGCCAGCAGCCAAGTCTGGGGTGAAGAAGAGACCCAGTACTTC. Translation gives CASSQVWGEEETQYF.

This clonotype was detected many times. The chain links TRBV7-9 to TRBJ2-1, with 10 bases that match TRBD2. This CDR3 comprises 16 residues. Germline CDR1 and CDR2: SEHNR and FQNEAQ (reference sequence). V shed 4 bases, J shed 3 bases, and the junction held 6 bases outside the gene matches. The CDR3 DNA follows: TGTGCCAGCAGCTACCTAGCGGGAGCAAGCTACAATGAGCAGTTCTTC. Protein sequence: CASSYLAGASYNEQFF.

This clonotype turned up a few times. The chain links TRBV3-1 to TRBJ2-2; D gene ambiguous. Germline V gene data show CDR1 as LGHDT and CDR2 as YNNKEL (reference sequence). The CDR3 is 14 amino acids. V dropped 1 base and J dropped 5 bases, with 8 bases sitting between them. The CDR3 sequence is CASSQGWATGELFF. The CDR3 DNA sequence: TGTGCCAGCAGCCAAGGTTGGGCTACCGGGGAGCTGTTTTTT.

This clonotype came up many times. CDR3 sequence reads: CASKGTPGSYGYTF. The DNA for the CDR3 is TGTGCCAGCAAAGGGACACCCGGCAGCTATGGCTACACCTTC. The V and J genes are TRBV28 and TRBJ1-2; D is perhaps TRBD1 (6 bases). CDR1 and CDR2 (germline): MDHEN, SYDVKM. The CDR3 contains 14 residues. With 7 bases removed from V and 4 bases from J, the gap between germline ends came to 16 bases.

This clonotype was observed at least ten times. The V gene is TRBV12-3 or TRBV12-4, the J gene TRBJ2-3, with D perhaps matching TRBD1 (6 bases). The CDR3 runs 14 residues. V was shortened by 6 bases and J by 0 bases, with 10 bases between the two germline ends. The CDR3 coding sequence is TGTGCCAGCAGCTCCAGGGGTAGCACAGATACGCAGTATTTT. Amino acid sequence: CASSSRGSTDTQYF.

This clonotype showed up just a few times. The chain is built from TRBV24-1 and TRBJ1-6; D perhaps matches TRBD1 (6 bases). Trimming cost V 6 bases and J 5 bases, with 7 bases left between them. CDR1 KGHDR and CDR2 SFDVKD come from the germline V gene. The CDR3 has 13 residues. CDR3 DNA: TGTGCCACCAGTCGGACAGATAATTCACCCCTCCACTTT. It codes for CATSRTDNSPLHF.

This clonotype was detected ten times or more. The V call is TRBV27, the J call TRBJ1-2; D perhaps matches TRBD1 (5 bases). From germline, CDR1 is MNHEY and CDR2 SMNVEV (reference sequence). The germline V and J ends were trimmed by 0 bases and 7 bases, with 21 bases remaining between them. The CDR3 totals 17 residues. CDR3 DNA sequence: TGTGCCAGCAGTTTATCGTCGTGGGACCTACAGACCTCTGGCTACACCTTC. This codes for CASSLSSWDLQTSGYTF.

This clonotype was seen at least ten times. The chain has TRBV5-1 and TRBJ2-1; D might be TRBD1 (6 bases). Looked up from germline, CDR1 is SGHRS and CDR2 is YFSETQ. This CDR3 spans 17 amino acids. Trimming removed 4 bases at V and 8 bases at J, with 25 bases between. This CDR3 reads CASSASNRAWSLDEQFF. CDR3 sequence (DNA): TGCGCCAGCAGCGCCTCGAACAGGGCGTGGAGTCTTGATGAGCAGTTCTTC.

This clonotype was recorded at least ten times. CDR3 in amino acids: CASSYSRPGTGELFF. The CDR3 nucleotides read TGTGCCAGCAGTTACAGCCGGCCGGGTACCGGGGAGCTGTTTTTT. The chain combines TRBV6-5 with TRBJ2-2; D not certain. The CDR3 consists of 15 residues. V was clipped by 2 bases and J by 5 bases, with 12 bases between them. Looked up from germline, CDR1 is MNHEY and CDR2 is SVGAGI.

J is TRBJ1-5 and V is TRBV19, with D possibly being TRBD1 (5 bases). The CDR3 extends over 15 amino acids. Germline V gives CDR1 LNHDA, CDR2 SQIVND (reference sequence). V lost 5 bases, J lost 6 bases, and 17 bases lay in between. The CDR3 is CASSQTGTGTQPQHF. The CDR3 nucleotides are TGTGCCAGTAGTCAAACCGGGACGGGGACTCAGCCCCAGCATTTT.

Many counts were recorded for this clonotype. CDR3 nucleotides: TGTGCCAGCAGTCCACAGACACCGTTAAACCAAGAGACCCAGTACTTC. It specifies CASSPQTPLNQETQYF. The chain recombines TRBV27 with TRBJ2-5; no clear D. Germline V gene lookup returns CDR1 MNHEY and CDR2 SMNVEV (reference sequence). Trimming shortened V by 5 bases and J by 0 bases, and 16 bases separated the two germline ends. The CDR3 length is 16 residues.

This clonotype was seen many times. V and J are TRBV28 and TRBJ2-5, with TRBD1 matching 7 bases. V lost 6 bases to trimming and J lost 1 base; unmatched junction nucleotides: 11. The germline CDR1 and CDR2 sequences are MDHEN and SYDVKM. This CDR3 has 16 residues. The CDR3 nucleotides read TGTGCCAGCAGCCCCCGGGACAGACAAGTCCAAGAGACCCAGTACTTC. The encoded protein is CASSPRDRQVQETQYF.

In its sample, this clonotype was seen many times. V gene TRBV27 combines with J gene TRBJ2-7, with TRBD2 identical over 9 bases. This CDR3 is 14 amino acids long. Trimming cost V 1 base and J 4 bases; bases outside gene matches: 2. Looked up from germline, CDR1 is MNHEY and CDR2 is SMNVEV (reference sequence). Here the CDR3 DNA reads TGTGCCAGCAGTTTATTAGCGGGAGCGTACGAGCAGTACTTC. Translation gives CASSLLAGAYEQYF.

This clonotype occurred many times. The chain carries TRBV20-1 and TRBJ2-5; D is possibly TRBD1 (6 bases). With 5 bases removed from V and 1 base from J, the gap between germline ends came to 11 bases. The CDR3 sequence is 13 residues long. Germline lookup yields CDR1 DFQATT and CDR2 SNEGSKA (reference sequence). CDR3 sequence reads: CSASRTAQETQYF. CDR3 in DNA: TGCAGTGCTTCCAGGACAGCCCAAGAGACCCAGTACTTC.

This clonotype has a count of ten or more. The J gene is TRBJ2-5, the V gene TRBV7-3, with D hard to call. Germline values: CDR1 SGHTA, CDR2 FQGTGA. CDR3 size: 14 residues. Deletions cut 1 base from V and 4 bases from J, with 10 bases between. The CDR3 DNA reads as TGTGCCAGCAGCTTAATCCCAGGTCGAGAGACCCAGTACTTC. It translates to CASSLIPGRETQYF.

This clonotype was picked up many times. The chain uses TRBV12-3 or TRBV12-4 and TRBJ1-2, with D hard to call. This CDR3 is built from 15 residues. The V end lost 0 bases, the J end lost 2 bases, and 10 bases lay between the germline ends. The CDR3 DNA is TGTGCCAGCAGTTTAGCAGGGTCGAGCAACTATGGCTACACCTTC. It yields the protein CASSLAGSSNYGYTF.

This chain uses TRBV27 with TRBJ1-1; a weak D match, TRBD1 (6 bases). CDR3 size: 15 residues. Per germline, CDR1 MNHEY and CDR2 SMNVEV (reference sequence). V was trimmed by 1 base and J by 6 bases, leaving 15 bases between them. Written as DNA, the CDR3 is TGTGCCAGCAGTTTATATGCAGGGGAGGAGTCTGAAGCTTTCTTT. It encodes CASSLYAGEESEAFF.

This clonotype was counted ten times or more. This chain joins TRBV2 and TRBJ2-7; D is ambiguous. The CDR3 covers 15 residues. The germline gives CDR1 SNHLY, CDR2 FYNNEI. The V gene lost 6 bases and the J gene lost 0 bases, with 15 bases spanning the gap. CDR3 loop: CASSPADGSSYEQYF. CDR3 coding DNA: TGTGCCAGCAGCCCCGCAGACGGTAGCTCCTACGAGCAGTACTTC. The variable domain in full, with the rest retrieved from reference TRBV2 and TRBJ2-7, is EPEVTQTPSHQVTQMGQEVILRCVPISNHLYFYWYRQILGQKVEFLVSFYNNEISEKSEIFDDQFSVERPDGSNFTLKIRSTKLEDSAMYFCASSPADGSSYEQYFGPGTRLTVT.

This rearrangement joins TRBV12-3 or TRBV12-4 to TRBJ2-1; unclear D gene. V was clipped by 3 bases and J by 0 bases, with 9 bases between them. The CDR3 sequence is 15 residues long. The CDR3 loop is CASSLAPPSYNEQFF. CDR3 nucleotides: TGTGCCAGCAGTTTGGCACCCCCCTCCTACAATGAGCAGTTCTTC.

As regards this clonotype: Just one base apart from a much larger clone, this may be a read error. The chain links TRBV7-9 to TRBJ2-3, with a weak D call TRBD1 (6 bases). The J call is in doubt because the DNA end fits TRBJ2-7 better. The CDR3 has 13 residues. The germline gives CDR1 SEHNR, CDR2 FQNEAQ (reference sequence). The CDR3 nucleotides read TGTGCCAGCAGCTCAACAGGGTCGGGTGAGCAGTACTTC. This sequence encodes CASSSTGSGEQYF.

This clonotype was seen a few times. The V call is TRBV20-1, the J call TRBJ2-7; TRBD2 agrees at 12 bases. The CDR3 runs 17 residues. The V and J ends lost 2 bases and 2 bases, in that order; junction bases with no gene match: 10. Germline CDR1 reads DFQATT; CDR2 reads SNEGSKA (reference sequence). The chain's CDR3 is CSARPRTSGTATYEQYF. The CDR3 DNA reads as TGCAGTGCTAGACCTCGGACTAGCGGGACCGCGACCTACGAGCAGTACTTC.

Of note for this clonotype: Its ends do not fully match the called genes, so a read error is possible. V gene TRBV7-6 combines with J gene TRBJ2-5; D possibly corresponds to TRBD2 (6 bases). From germline, CDR1 is SGHVS and CDR2 FNYEAQ. The CDR3 covers 14 residues. The CDR3 coding sequence is TGTACCAGCAGCTTCCTGACTAGCCAAGAGACCCAGTACTTC. This translates into CTSSFLTSQETQYF. The variable domain in full, with the rest retrieved from reference TRBV7-6 and TRBJ2-5, is GAGVSQSPRYKVTKRGQDVALRCDPISGHVSLYWYRQALGQGPEFLTYFNYEAQQDKSGLPNDRFSAERPEGSISTLTIQRTEQRDSAMYRCTSSFLTSQETQYFGPGTRLLVL.